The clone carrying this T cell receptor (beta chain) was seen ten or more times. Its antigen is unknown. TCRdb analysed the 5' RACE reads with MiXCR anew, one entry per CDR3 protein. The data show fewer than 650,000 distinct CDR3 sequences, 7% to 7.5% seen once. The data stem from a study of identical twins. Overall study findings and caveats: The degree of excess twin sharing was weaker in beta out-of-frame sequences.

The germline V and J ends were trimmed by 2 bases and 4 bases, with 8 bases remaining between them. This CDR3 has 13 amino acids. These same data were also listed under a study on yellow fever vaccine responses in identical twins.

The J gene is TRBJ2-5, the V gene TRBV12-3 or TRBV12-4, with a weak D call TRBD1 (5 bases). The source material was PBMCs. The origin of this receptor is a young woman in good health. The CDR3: CASSLSQGETQYF. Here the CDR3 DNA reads TGTGCCAGCAGTTTATCCCAGGGAGAGACCCAGTACTTC.